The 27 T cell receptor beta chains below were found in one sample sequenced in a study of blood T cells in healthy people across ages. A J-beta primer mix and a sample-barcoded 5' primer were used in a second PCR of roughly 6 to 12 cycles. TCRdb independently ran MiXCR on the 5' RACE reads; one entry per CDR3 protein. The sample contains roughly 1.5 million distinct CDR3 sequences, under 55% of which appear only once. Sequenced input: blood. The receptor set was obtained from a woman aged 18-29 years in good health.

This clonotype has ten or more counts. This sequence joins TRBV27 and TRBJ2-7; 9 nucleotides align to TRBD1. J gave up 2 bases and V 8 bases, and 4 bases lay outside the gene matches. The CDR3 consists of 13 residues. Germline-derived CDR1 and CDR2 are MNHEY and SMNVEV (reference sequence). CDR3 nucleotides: TGTGCCAGCGGGAGGGACAGGGCCTACGAGCAGTACTTC. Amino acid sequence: CASGRDRAYEQYF.

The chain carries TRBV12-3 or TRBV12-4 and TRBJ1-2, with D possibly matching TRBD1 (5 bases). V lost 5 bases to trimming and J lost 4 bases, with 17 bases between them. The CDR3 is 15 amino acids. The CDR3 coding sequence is TGTGCCAGCAGTCTTGACAGACAGCACTCCTATGGCTACACCTTC. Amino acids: CASSLDRQHSYGYTF.

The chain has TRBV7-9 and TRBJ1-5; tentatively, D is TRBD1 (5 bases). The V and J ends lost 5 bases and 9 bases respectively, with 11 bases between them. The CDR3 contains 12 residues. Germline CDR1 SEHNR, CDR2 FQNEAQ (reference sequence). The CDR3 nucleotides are TGTGCCAGCAGCCACCCGGGGCTGCCCCAGCATTTT. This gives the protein CASSHPGLPQHF.

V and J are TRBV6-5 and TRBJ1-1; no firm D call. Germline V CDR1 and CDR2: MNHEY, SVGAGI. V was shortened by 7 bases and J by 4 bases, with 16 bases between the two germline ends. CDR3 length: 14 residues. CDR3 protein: CASTLAKLATEAFF. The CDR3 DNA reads TGTGCCAGCACCCTCGCGAAGTTGGCCACTGAAGCTTTCTTT.

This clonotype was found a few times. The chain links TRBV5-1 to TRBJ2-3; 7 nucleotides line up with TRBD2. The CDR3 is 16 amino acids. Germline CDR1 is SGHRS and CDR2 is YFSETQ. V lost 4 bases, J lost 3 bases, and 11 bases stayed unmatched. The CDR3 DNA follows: TGCGCCAGCAGCCTCCGGGATAGCGGGTTTACAGATACGCAGTATTTT. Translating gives CASSLRDSGFTDTQYF.

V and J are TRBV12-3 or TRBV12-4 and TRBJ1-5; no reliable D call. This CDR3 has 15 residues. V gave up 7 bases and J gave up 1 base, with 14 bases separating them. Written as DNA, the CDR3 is TGTGCCAGCACAAAGGAGGTTCTCAGCAATCAGCCCCAGCATTTT. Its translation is CASTKEVLSNQPQHF.

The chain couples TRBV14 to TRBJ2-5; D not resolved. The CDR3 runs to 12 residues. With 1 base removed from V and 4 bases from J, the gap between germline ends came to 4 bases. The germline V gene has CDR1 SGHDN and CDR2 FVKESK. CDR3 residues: CASSQVPETQYF. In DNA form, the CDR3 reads TGTGCCAGCAGCCAAGTTCCAGAGACCCAGTACTTC.

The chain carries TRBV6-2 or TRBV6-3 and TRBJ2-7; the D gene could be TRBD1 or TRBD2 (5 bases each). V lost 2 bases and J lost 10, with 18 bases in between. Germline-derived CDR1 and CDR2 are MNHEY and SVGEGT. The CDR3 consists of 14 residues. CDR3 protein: CASSYRVRDPRQYF. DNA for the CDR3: TGTGCCAGCAGTTACCGCGTTCGGGACCCACGTCAGTACTTC.

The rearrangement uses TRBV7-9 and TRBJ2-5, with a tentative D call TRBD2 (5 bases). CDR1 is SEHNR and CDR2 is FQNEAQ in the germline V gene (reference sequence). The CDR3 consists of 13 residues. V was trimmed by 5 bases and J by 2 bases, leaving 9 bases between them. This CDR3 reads CASSARDQETQYF. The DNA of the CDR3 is TGTGCCAGCAGCGCCCGGGATCAAGAGACCCAGTACTTC.

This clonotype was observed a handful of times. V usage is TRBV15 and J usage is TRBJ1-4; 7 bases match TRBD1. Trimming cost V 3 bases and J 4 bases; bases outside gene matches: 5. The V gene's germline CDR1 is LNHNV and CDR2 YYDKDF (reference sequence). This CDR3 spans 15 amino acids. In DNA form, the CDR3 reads TGTGCCACCAGCAGTATGACAGGGAATAATGAAAAACTGTTTTTT. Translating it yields CATSSMTGNNEKLFF.

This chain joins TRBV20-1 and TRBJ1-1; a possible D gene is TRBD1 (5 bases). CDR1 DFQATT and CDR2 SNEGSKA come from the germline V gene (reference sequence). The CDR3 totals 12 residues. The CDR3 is CRPPGRDPEAFF. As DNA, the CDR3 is TGCAGACCCCCCGGGAGGGACCCTGAAGCTTTCTTT.

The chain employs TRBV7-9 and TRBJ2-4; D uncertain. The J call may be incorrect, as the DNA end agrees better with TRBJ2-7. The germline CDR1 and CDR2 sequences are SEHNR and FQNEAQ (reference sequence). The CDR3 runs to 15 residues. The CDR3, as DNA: TGTGCCGGCACGACCTCTACCCAGGTAGCCTACGAGCAGTACTTC. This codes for CAGTTSTQVAYEQYF.

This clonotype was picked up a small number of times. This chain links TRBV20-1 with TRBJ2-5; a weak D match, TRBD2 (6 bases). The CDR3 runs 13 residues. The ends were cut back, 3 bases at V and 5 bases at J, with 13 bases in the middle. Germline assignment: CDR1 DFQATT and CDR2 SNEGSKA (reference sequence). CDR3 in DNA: TGCAGTGCTAGGATCGGGAGCCCTGAGACCCAGTACTTC. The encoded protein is CSARIGSPETQYF.

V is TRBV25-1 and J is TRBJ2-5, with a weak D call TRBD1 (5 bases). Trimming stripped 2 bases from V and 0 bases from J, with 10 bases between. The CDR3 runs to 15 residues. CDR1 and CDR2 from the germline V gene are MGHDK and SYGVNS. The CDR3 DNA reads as TGTGCCAGCAGTGAAGGGGCCGCCTACCAAGAGACCCAGTACTTC. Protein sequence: CASSEGAAYQETQYF.

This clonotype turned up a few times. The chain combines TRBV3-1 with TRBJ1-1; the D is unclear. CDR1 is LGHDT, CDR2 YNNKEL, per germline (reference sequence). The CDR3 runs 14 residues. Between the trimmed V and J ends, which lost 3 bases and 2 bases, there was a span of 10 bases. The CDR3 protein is CASSQSRKNTEAFF. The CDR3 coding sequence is TGTGCCAGCAGCCAGAGCCGAAAAAACACTGAAGCTTTCTTT.

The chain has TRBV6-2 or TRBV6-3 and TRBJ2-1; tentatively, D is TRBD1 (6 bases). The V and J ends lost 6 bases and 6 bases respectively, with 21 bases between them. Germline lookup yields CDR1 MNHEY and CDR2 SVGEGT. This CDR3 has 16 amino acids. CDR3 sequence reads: CASRTSGQSRSNEQFF. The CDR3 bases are TGTGCCAGCAGGACTTCTGGACAGAGTAGGTCCAATGAGCAGTTCTTC.

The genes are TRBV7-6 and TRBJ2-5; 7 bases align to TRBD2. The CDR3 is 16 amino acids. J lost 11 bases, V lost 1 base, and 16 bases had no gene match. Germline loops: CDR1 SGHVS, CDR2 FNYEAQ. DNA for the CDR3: TGTGCCAGCAGCTTAGGGGCTGGCGGGGGAAACAATGAGCAGTACTTC. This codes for CASSLGAGGGNNEQYF.

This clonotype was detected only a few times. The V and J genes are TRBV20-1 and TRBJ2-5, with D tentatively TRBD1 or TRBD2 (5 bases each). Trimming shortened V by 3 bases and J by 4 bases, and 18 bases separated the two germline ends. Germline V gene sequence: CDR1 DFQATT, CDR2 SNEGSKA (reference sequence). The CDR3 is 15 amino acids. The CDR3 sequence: CSARNTGAPGETQYF. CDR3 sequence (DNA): TGCAGTGCTAGGAATACCGGGGCCCCTGGAGAGACCCAGTACTTC.

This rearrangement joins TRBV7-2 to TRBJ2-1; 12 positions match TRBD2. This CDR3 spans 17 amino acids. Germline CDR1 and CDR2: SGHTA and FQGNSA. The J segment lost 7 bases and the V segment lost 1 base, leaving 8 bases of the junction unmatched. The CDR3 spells CASSLEASGGALNEQFF. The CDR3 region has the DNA TGTGCCAGCAGCTTAGAGGCTAGCGGGGGGGCTCTAAATGAGCAGTTCTTC.

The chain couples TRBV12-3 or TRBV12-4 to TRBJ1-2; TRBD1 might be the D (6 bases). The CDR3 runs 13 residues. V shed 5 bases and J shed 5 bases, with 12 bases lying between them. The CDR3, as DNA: TGTGCCAGCAGTGTAGAGACAGGATATGGCTACACCTTC. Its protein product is CASSVETGYGYTF.

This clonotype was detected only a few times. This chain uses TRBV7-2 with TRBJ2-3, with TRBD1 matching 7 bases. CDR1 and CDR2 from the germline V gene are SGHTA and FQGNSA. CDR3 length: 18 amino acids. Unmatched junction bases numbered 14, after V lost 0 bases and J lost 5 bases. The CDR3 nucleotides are TGTGCCAGCAGCTTAGCGAACAGGGGTGTTCGATCTGGAGATACGCAGTATTTT. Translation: CASSLANRGVRSGDTQYF.

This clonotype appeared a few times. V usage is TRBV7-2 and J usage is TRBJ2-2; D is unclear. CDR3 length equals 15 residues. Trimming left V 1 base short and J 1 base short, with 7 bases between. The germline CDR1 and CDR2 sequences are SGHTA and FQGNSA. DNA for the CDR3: TGTGCCAGCAGCTTAGTGCTGGGGAACACCGGGGAGCTGTTTTTT. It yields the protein CASSLVLGNTGELFF.

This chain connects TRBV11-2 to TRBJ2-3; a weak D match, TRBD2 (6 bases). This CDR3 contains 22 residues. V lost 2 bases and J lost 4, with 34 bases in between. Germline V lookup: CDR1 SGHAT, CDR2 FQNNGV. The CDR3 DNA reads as TGTGCCAGCAGCTTAAGGCCGACTGGCGGGGTGATTACTAGACGGGATGCAGATACGCAGTATTTT. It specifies CASSLRPTGGVITRRDADTQYF.

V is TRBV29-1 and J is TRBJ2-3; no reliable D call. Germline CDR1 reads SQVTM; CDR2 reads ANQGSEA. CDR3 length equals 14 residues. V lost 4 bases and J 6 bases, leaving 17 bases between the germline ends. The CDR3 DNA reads TGCAGCGTTGTGGCAATTCGTATCCGGGATACGCAGTATTTT. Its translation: CSVVAIRIRDTQYF.

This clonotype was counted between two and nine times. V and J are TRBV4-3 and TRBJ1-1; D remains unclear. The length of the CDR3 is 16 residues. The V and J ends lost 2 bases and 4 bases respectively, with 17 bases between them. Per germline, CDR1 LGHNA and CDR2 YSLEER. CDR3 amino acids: CASSQFHGTVSTEAFF. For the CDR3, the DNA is TGCGCCAGCAGCCAATTCCACGGTACAGTTAGCACTGAAGCTTTCTTT.

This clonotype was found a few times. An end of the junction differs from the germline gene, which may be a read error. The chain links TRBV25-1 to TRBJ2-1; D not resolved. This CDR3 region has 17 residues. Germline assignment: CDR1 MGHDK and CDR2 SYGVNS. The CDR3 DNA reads TGTGCCAGCAGTGAATATAACAACTTAACCTCCTACAATGGGCAGTTCTTC. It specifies CASSEYNNLTSYNGQFF.

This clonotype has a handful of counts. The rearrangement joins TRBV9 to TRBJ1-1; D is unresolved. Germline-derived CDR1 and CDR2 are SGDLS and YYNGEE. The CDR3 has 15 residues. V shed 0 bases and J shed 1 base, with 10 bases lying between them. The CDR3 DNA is TGTGCCAGCAGCGTAGGTTTAGCACCGAACACTGAAGCTTTCTTT. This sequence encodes CASSVGLAPNTEAFF.